This T cell receptor beta chain originates from a study of blood T cell repertoires in COVID-19. Across the whole study: The United States, Italy and Spain supplied acute and convalescent COVID-19 samples. T cells, B-cell-depleted T cells, or PBMCs supplied cDNA or gDNA.

Comment on this clone: The same CDR3 can be traced to other DNA sequences in this sample.

As processed by the authors: Estimated nucleated cell counts came from reference gene primer amplification. Using immunoSEQ multiplex PCR, the repertoire was profiled, and TCRdb retains in-frame clones only, with some absent. The D gene and trimming were derived from the DNA, and the V and J assignments and clone size from that table. The sample has about 180,000 clones; less than 90% are singletons. The length of the CDR3 is 15 residues. V trimming: 6 bases; J trimming: 2 bases; junction bases outside the gene matches: 6. CDR1 and CDR2 from the germline V gene are KGHSH and LQKENI. The rearrangement joins TRBV18 to TRBJ1-5; the match to TRBD1 covers 8 bases. The receptor was isolated from a woman in her 70s with COVID-19, enrolled during active disease. Material for sequencing was peripheral blood. The CDR3 protein is CASSADRGGNQPQHF. The DNA for the CDR3 is TGTGCCAGCTCCGCCGACAGGGGAGGCAATCAGCCCCAGCATTTT.